This T cell receptor (beta chain) came from a study of control samples from healthy donors and cancer patients. The assay was immunoSEQ multiplex PCR, and TCRdb's table has in-frame clones only and misses some. The data hold approximately 74,000 clones, with about 94% observed a single time. Sequencing was done on a sample of blood. The TCR comes from a young woman in good health.

CDR3 sequence: CASKERPRKDTQYF. For the CDR3, the DNA is TGTGCCAGCAAGGAGAGACCTCGAAAGGATACGCAGTATTTT. This rearrangement joins TRBV27 to TRBJ2-3; unclear D gene. The CDR3 extends over 14 amino acids. The V gene's germline CDR1 is MNHEY and CDR2 SMNVEV (reference sequence). The V gene lost 7 bases and the J gene lost 6 bases, with 17 bases spanning the gap.